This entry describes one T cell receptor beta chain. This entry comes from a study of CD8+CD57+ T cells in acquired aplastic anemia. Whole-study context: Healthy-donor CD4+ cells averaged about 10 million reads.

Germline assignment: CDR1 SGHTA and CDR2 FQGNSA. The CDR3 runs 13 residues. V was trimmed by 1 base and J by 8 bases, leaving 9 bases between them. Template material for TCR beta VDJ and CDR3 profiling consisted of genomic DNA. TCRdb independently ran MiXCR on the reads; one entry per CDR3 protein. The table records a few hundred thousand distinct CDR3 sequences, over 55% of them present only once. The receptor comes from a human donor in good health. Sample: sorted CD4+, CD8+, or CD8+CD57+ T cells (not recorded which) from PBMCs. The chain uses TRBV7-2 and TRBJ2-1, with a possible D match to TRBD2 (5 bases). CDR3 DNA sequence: TGTGCCAGCAGCTTAGGCGGCGGGTATGAGCAGTTCTTC. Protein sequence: CASSLGGGYEQFF.